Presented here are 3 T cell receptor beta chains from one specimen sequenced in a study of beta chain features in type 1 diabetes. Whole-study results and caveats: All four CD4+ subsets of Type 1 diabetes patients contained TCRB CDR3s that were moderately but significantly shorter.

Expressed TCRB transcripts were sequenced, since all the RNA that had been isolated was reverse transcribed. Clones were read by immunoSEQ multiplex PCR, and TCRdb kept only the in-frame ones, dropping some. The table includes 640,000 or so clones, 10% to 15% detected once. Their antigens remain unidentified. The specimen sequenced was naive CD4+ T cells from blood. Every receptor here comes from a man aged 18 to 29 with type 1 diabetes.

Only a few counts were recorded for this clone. CDR3 sequence: CASSLTVVGNHQETQYF. The CDR3 region has the DNA TGTGCCAGCAGTCTCACGGTGGTCGGAAACCACCAAGAGACCCAGTACTTC. This chain uses TRBV7-9 with TRBJ2-5; D not certain. Trimming pared 6 bases from V and 0 bases from J, leaving 20 bases between. Germline lookup yields CDR1 SEHNR and CDR2 FQNEAQ (reference sequence). This CDR3 comprises 17 residues.

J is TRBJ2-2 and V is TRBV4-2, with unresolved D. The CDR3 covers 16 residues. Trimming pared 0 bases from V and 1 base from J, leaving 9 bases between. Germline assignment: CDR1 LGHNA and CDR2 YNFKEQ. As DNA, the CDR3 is TGTGCCAGCAGCCAAGATCTTTTTGAGAACACCGGGGAGCTGTTTTTT. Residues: CASSQDLFENTGELFF.

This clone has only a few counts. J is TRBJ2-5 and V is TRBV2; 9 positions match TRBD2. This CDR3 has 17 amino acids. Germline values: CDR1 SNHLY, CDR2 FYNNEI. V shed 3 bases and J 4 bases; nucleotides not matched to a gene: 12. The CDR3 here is CASSESGGGARGETQYF. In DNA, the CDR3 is TGTGCCAGCAGTGAGAGCGGCGGGGGGGCGCGCGGAGAGACCCAGTACTTC.